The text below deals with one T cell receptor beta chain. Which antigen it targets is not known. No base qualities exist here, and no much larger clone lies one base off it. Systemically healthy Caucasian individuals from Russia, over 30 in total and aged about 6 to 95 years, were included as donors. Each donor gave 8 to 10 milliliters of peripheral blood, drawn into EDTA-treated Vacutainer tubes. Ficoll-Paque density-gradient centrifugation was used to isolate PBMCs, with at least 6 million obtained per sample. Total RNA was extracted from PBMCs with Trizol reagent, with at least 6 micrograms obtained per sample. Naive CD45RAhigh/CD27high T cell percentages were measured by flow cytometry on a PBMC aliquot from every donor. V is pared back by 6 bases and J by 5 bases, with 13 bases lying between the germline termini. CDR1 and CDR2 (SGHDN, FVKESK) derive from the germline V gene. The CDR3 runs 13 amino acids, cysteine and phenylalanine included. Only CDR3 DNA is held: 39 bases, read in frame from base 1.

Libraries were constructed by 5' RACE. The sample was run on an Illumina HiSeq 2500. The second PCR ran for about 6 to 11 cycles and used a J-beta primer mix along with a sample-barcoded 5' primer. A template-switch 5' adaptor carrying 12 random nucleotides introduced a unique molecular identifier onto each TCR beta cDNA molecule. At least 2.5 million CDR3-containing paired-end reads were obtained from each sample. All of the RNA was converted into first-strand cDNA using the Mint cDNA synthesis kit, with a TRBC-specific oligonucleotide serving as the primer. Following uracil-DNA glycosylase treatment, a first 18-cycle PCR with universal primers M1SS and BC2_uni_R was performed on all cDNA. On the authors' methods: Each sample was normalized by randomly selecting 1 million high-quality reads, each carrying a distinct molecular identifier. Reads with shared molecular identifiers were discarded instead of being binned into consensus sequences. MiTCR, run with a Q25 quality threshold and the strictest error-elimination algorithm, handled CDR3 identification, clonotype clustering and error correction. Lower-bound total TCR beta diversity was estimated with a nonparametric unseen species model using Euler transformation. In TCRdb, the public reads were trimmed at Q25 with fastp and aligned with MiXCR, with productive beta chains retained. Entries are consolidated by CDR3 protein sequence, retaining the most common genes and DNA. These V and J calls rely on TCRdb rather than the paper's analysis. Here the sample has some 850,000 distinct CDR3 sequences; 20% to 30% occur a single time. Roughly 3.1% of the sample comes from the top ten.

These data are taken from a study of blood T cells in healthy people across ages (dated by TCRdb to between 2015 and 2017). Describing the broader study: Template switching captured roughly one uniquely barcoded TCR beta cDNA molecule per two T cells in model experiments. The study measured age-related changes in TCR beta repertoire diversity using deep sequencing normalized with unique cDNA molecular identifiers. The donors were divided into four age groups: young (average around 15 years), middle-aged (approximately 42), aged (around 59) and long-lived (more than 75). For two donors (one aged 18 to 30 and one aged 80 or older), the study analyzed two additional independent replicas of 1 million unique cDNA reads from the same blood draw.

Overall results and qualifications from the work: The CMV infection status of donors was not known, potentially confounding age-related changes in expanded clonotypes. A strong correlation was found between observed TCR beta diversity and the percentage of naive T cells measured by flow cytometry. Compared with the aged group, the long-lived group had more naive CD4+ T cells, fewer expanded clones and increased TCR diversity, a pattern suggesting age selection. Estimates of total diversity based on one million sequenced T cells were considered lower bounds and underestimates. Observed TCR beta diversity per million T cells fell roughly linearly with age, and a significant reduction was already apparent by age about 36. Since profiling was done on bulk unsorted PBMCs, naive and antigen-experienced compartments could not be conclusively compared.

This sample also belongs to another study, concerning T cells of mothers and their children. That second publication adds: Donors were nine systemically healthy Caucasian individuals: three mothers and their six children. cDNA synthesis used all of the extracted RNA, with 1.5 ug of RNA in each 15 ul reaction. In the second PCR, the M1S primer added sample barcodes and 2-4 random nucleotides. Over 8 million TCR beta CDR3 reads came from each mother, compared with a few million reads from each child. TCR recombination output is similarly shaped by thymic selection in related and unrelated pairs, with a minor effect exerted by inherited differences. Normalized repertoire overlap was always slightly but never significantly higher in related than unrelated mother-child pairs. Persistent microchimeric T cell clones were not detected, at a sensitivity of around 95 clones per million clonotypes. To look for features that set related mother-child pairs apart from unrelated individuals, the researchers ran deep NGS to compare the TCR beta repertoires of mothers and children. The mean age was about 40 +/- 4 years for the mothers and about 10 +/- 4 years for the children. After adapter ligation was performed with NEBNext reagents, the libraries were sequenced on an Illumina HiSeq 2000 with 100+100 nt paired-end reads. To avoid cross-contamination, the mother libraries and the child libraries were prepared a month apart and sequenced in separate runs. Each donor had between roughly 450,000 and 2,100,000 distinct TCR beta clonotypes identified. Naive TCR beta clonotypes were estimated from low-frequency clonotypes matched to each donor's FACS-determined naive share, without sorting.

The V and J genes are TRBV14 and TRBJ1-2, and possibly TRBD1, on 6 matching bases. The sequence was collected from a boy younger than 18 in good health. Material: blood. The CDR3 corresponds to CASSPDRQYGYTF. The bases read TGTGCCAGCAGTCCGGACAGACAATATGGCTACACCTTC.